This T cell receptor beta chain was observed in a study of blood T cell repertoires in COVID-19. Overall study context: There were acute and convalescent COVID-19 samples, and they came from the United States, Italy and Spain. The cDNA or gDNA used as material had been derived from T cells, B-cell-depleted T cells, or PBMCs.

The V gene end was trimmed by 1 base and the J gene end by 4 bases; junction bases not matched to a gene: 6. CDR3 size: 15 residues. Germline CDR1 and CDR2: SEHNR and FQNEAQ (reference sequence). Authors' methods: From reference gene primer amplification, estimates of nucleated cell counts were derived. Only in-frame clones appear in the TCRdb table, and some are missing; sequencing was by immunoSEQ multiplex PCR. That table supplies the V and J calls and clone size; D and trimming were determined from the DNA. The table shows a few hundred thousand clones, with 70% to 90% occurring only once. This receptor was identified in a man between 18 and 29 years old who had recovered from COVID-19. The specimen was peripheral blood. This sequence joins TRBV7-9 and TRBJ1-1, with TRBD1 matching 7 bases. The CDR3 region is CASSLGSGGRTEAFF. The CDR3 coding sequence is TGTGCCAGCAGCTTAGGGTCAGGGGGACGCACTGAAGCTTTCTTT. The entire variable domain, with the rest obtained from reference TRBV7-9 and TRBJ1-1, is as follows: DTGVSQNPRHKITKRGQNVTFRCDPISEHNRLYWYRQTLGQGPEFLTYFQNEAQLEKSRLLSDRFSAERPKGSFSTLEIQRTEQGDSAMYLCASSLGSGGRTEAFFGQGTRLTVV.